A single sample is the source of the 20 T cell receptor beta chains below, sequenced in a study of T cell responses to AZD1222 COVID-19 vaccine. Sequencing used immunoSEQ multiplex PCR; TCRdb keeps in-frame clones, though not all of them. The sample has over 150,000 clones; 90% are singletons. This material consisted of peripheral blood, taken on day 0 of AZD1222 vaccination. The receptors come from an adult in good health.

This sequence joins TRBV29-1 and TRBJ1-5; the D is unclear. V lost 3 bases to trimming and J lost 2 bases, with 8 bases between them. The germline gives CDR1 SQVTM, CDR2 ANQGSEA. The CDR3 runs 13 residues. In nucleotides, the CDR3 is TGCAGCGTTGAGGGCGGGGGCAATCAGCCCCAGCATTTT. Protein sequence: CSVEGGGNQPQHF.

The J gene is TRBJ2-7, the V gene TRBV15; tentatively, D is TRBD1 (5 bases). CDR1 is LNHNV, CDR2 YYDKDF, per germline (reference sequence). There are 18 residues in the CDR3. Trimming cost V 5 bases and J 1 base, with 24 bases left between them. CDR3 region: CATSPQGSRATLSYEQYF. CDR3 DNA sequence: TGTGCCACCAGCCCCCAGGGCTCCAGGGCTACTCTATCCTACGAGCAGTACTTC.

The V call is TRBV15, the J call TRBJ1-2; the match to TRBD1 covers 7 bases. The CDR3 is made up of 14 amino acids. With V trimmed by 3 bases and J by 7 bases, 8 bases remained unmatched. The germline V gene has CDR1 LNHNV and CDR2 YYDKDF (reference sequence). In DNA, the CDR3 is TGTGCCACCAGCAGTCCACAGGGGCGAAGTGGCTACACCTTC. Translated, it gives CATSSPQGRSGYTF.

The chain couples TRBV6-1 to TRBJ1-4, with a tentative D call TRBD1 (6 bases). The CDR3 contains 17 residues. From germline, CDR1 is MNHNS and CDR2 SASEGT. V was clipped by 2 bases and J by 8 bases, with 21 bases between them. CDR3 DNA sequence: TGTGCCAGCAGTGAATTGGGGGGGAACAGGGTTACAGAAAAACTGTTTTTT. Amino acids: CASSELGGNRVTEKLFF.

As DNA, the CDR3 is TGTGCCAGTAGTATGTCCGGAACCAACGCCTACGAGCAGTACTTC. Translating gives CASSMSGTNAYEQYF. V and J are TRBV19 and TRBJ2-7; D not certain. The length of the CDR3 is 15 residues. Trimming removed 3 bases at V and 2 bases at J, with 14 bases between. Germline V lookup: CDR1 LNHDA, CDR2 SQIVND (reference sequence). The full variable domain, with the rest looked up from reference TRBV19 and TRBJ2-7, is DGGITQSPKYLFRKEGQNVTLSCEQNLNHDAMYWYRQDPGQGLRLIYYSQIVNDFQKGDIAEGYSVSREKKESFPLTVTSAQKNPTAFYLCASSMSGTNAYEQYFGPGTRLTVT.

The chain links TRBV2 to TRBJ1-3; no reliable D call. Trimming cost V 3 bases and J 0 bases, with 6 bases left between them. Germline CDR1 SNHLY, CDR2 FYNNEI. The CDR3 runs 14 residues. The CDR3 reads CASSEVSSGNTIYF. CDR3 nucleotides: TGTGCCAGCAGTGAGGTTAGCTCTGGAAACACCATATATTTT.

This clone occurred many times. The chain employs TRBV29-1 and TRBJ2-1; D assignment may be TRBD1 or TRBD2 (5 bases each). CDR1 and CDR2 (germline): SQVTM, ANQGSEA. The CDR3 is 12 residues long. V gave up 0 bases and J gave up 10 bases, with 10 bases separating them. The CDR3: CSVEDVGTEQFF. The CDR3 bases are TGCAGCGTTGAAGACGTTGGGACGGAGCAGTTCTTC.

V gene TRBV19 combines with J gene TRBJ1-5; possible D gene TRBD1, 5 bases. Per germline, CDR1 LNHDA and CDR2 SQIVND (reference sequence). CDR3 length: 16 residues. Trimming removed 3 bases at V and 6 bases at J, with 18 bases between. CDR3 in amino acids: CASSIGANLGGQPQHF. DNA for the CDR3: TGTGCCAGTAGTATTGGGGCAAACCTGGGGGGTCAGCCCCAGCATTTT. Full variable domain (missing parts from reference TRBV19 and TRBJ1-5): DGGITQSPKYLFRKEGQNVTLSCEQNLNHDAMYWYRQDPGQGLRLIYYSQIVNDFQKGDIAEGYSVSREKKESFPLTVTSAQKNPTAFYLCASSIGANLGGQPQHFGDGTRLSIL.

For the CDR3, the DNA is TGTGCCAGCAACCTAGTCCAGGGGAGCTCCTACGAGCAGTACTTC. It specifies CASNLVQGSSYEQYF. The chain has TRBV7-2 and TRBJ2-7; D is possibly TRBD1 (6 bases). V lost 7 bases and J 0 bases, leaving 16 bases between the germline ends. CDR1 is SGHTA, CDR2 FQGNSA, per germline. This CDR3 contains 15 residues.

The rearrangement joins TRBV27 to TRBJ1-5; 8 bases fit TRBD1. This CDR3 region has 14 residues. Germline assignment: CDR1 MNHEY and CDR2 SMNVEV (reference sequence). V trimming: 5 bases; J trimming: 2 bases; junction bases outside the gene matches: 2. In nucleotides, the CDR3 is TGTGCCAGCAGTATGACAGGGGGCAATCAGCCCCAGCATTTT. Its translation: CASSMTGGNQPQHF.

CDR3 amino acids: CASRGPKGGISGKNIQYF. DNA for the CDR3: TGTGCCAGTAGGGGCCCGAAAGGGGGCATTTCGGGCAAAAACATTCAGTACTTC. The V call is TRBV19, the J call TRBJ2-4; 7 nucleotides line up with TRBD1. There are 18 residues in the CDR3. Trimming removed 6 bases from V and 3 bases from J; junction bases left unmatched: 17. The V gene's germline CDR1 is LNHDA and CDR2 SQIVND (reference sequence).

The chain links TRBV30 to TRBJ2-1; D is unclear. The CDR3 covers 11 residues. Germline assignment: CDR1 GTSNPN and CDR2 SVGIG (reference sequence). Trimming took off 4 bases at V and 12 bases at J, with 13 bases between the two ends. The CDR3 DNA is TGTGCCTGGAAGGACGAGTTAGGGCAGTTCTTC. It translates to CAWKDELGQFF.

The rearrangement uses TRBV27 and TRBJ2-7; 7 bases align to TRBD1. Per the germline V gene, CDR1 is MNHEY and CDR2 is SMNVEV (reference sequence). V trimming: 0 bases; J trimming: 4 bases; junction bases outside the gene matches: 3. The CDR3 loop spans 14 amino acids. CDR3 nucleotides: TGTGCCAGCAGTTTATCGGGACAGCCTTACGAGCAGTACTTC. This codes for CASSLSGQPYEQYF.

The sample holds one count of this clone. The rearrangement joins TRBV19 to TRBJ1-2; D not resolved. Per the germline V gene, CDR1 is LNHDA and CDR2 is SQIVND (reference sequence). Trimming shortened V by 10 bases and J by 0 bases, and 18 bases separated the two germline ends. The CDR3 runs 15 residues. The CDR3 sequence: CATAHQALSNYGYTF. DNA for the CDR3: TGTGCCACCGCCCACCAGGCCCTCTCTAACTATGGCTACACCTTC.

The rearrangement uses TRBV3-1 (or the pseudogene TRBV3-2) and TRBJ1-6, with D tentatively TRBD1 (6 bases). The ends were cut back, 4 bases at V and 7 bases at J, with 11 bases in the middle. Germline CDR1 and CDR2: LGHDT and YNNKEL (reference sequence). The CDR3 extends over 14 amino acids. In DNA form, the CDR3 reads TGTGCCAGCAGCCCACAGGGATCCAATTCACCCCTCCACTTT. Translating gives CASSPQGSNSPLHF.

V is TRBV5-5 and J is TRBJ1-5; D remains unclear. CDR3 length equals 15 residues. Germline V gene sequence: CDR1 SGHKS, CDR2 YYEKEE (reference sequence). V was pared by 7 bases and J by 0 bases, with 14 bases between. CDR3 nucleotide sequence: TGTGCCAGCCCGTTATACCCTTATAGCAATCAGCCCCAGCATTTT. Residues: CASPLYPYSNQPQHF.

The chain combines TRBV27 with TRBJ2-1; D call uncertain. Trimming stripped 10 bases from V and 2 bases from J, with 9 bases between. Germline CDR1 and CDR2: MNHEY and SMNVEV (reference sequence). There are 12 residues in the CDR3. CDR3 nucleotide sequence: TGTGCCACCCGCCCCGCCTACAATGAGCAGTTCTTC. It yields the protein CATRPAYNEQFF.

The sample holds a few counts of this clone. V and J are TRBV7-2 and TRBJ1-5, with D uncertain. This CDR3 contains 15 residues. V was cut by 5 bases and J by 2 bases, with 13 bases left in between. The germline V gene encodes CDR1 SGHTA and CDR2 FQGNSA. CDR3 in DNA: TGTGCCAGCAGCCCAGGCCCCGGGCGCAATCAGCCCCAGCATTTT. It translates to CASSPGPGRNQPQHF.

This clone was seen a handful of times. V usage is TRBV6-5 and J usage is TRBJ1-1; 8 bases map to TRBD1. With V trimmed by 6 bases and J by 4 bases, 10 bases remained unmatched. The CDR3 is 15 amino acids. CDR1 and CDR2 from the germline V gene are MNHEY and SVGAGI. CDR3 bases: TGTGCCAGCAGGGACCCCGGACAGGGCGTCACTGAAGCTTTCTTT. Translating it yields CASRDPGQGVTEAFF.

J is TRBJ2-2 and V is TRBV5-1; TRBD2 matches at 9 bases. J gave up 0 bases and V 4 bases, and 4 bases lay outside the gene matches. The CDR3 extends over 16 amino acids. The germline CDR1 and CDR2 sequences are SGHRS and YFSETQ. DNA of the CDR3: TGCGCCAGCAGCCTCATAGCGGGGGCGAACACCGGGGAGCTGTTTTTT. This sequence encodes CASSLIAGANTGELFF.